This T cell receptor beta chain derives from a study of blood T cell repertoires in COVID-19. Study-wide background: The United States, Italy and Spain were the sources of the acute and convalescent COVID-19 samples. Sample material is recorded as cDNA or gDNA derived from T cells, B-cell-depleted T cells, or PBMCs.

In its sample, this clone was seen a few times. The assay was immunoSEQ multiplex PCR, and TCRdb's table has in-frame clones only and misses some. The sample lists about 40,000 clones, about nine tenths occurring once. V was trimmed by 0 bases and J by 8 bases, leaving 20 bases between them. The CDR3 runs to 17 residues. Germline CDR1 SGHVS, CDR2 FNYEAQ. This clonotype was sampled from a man between 65 and 79 years old with active COVID-19. This chain uses TRBV7-6 with TRBJ1-3; D uncertain. The specimen was peripheral blood. The CDR3 DNA reads as TGTGCCAGCAGCTTAGCGAGGAAGGCTCCAGACGCGGACACCATATATTTT. Protein product: CASSLARKAPDADTIYF.